Presented here are 19 T cell receptor beta chains from one specimen sequenced in a study of CD4+ T cells in melanoma. TCRdb's table, derived via immunoSEQ multiplex PCR, lists solely in-frame clones and lacks some. The table lists around 12,000 clones, roughly two thirds of them singletons. The sample taken for sequencing was cells from a culture (not recorded whether cultured in vitro). These receptors were taken from a human donor with melanoma.

In its sample, this clone was seen a few times. The CDR3 bases are TGTGCCAGCAGCGACAGGGGGAGAACTGAAGCTTTCTTT. Its protein is CASSDRGRTEAFF. The chain carries TRBV7-9 and TRBJ1-1, with 9 bases lining up with TRBD1. The CDR3 totals 13 residues. Looked up from germline, CDR1 is SEHNR and CDR2 is FQNEAQ (reference sequence). Trimming removed 5 bases from V and 5 bases from J; junction bases left unmatched: 3.

The chain uses TRBV11-2 and TRBJ2-3; 9 positions agree with TRBD2. The CDR3 has 17 residues. CDR1 and CDR2 from the germline V gene are SGHAT and FQNNGV. With 0 bases clipped from V and 7 bases from J, the junction kept 11 bases outside the gene matches. The CDR3 region is CASSLERGSGGLNTQYF. As DNA, the CDR3 is TGTGCCAGCAGCTTAGAACGGGGTAGCGGGGGTCTAAATACGCAGTATTTT. Based on the CDR3 plus reference TRBV11-2 and TRBJ2-3, the full variable domain is EAGVAQSPRYKIIEKRQSVAFWCNPISGHATLYWYQQILGQGPKLLIQFQNNGVVDDSQLPKDRFSAERLKGVDSTLKIQPAKLEDSAVYLCASSLERGSGGLNTQYFGPGTRLTVL.

Points on this clone: This sample also contains other DNA sequences that code for the same CDR3. This chain uses TRBV6-6 with TRBJ1-1, with 7 bases aligning to TRBD1. The CDR3 covers 13 residues. The junction had 2 bases not matched to a gene; V was cut back by 6 bases and J by 1 base. Germline assignment: CDR1 MNHNY and CDR2 SVGAGI (reference sequence). The DNA of the CDR3 is TGTGCCAGCAGCAGACAGGGGAACACTGAAGCTTTCTTT. Translated: CASSRQGNTEAFF.

The chain employs TRBV5-1 and TRBJ2-7; no clear D gene. Germline CDR1 is SGHRS and CDR2 is YFSETQ. The CDR3 sequence is 12 residues long. Trimming removed 2 bases at V and 7 bases at J, with 10 bases between. CDR3 nucleotide sequence: TGCGCCAGCAGCTTCCTCTCGGGTGAGCAGTACTTC. Its translation is CASSFLSGEQYF.

The table lists this clone with a few counts. J is TRBJ2-4 and V is TRBV30, with D possibly TRBD2 on 5 matching bases. The CDR3 is made up of 13 amino acids. Per the germline V gene, CDR1 is GTSNPN and CDR2 is SVGIG (reference sequence). Trimming cost V 0 bases and J 3 bases, with 6 bases left between them. The CDR3 is CAWSVGSKNIQYF. The DNA of the CDR3 is TGTGCCTGGAGTGTAGGGAGCAAAAACATTCAGTACTTC.

V gene TRBV27 combines with J gene TRBJ2-1; D gene unclear. The germline V and J ends were trimmed by 2 bases and 6 bases, with 8 bases remaining between them. The CDR3 loop spans 13 amino acids. Germline V CDR1 and CDR2: MNHEY, SMNVEV (reference sequence). The CDR3, as DNA: TGTGCCAGCAGTTTAGACGCAGGCAATGAGCAGTTCTTC. Translating it yields CASSLDAGNEQFF.

V gene TRBV9 combines with J gene TRBJ1-6; D remains unclear. V gave up 0 bases and J gave up 6 bases, with 4 bases separating them. Germline loops: CDR1 SGDLS, CDR2 YYNGEE. The CDR3 is made up of 13 amino acids. The CDR3 DNA reads as TGTGCCAGCAGCGTAGAATCTAATTCACCCCTCCACTTT. It codes for CASSVESNSPLHF.

The chain employs TRBV23-1 and TRBJ1-3; D call uncertain. TRBV23-1 is annotated as an ORF whose role is uncertain. CDR3 size: 14 residues. Trimming stripped 6 bases from V and 3 bases from J, with 12 bases between. In DNA, the CDR3 is TGCGCCAGCAGGCACCGAAGGTGTGGAAACACCATATATTTT. Its translation is CASRHRRCGNTIYF.

The V call is TRBV21-1, the J call TRBJ2-4. TRBV21-1 is deemed a pseudogene. The CDR3 spans 16 residues. CDR3 sequence: CASDRRGTCAKNIQYF. The DNA for the CDR3 is TGTGCCAGCGATCGGAGGGGGACGTGTGCCAAAAACATTCAGTACTTC.

This clone appeared a few times. The rearrangement links TRBV5-1 to TRBJ1-1; 7 nucleotides align to TRBD1. The CDR3 has 15 amino acids. Trimming at V came to 1 base and at J to 0 bases, leaving 3 bases not matched to a gene. Germline V gene sequence: CDR1 SGHRS, CDR2 YFSETQ. The CDR3 is CASSLRTGLNTEAFF. The DNA of the CDR3 is TGCGCCAGCAGCTTGAGGACAGGTTTGAACACTGAAGCTTTCTTT.

V is TRBV5-1 and J is TRBJ2-1; D gene unclear. V was cut by 4 bases and J by 2 bases, with 4 bases left in between. Germline assignment: CDR1 SGHRS and CDR2 YFSETQ. The CDR3 is 12 residues long. The CDR3 DNA reads as TGCGCCAGCAGCGGAACCTACAATGAGCAGTTCTTC. Protein: CASSGTYNEQFF.

This clone was recorded only once. The genes are TRBV9 and TRBJ2-2; D possibly corresponds to TRBD1 (5 bases). V lost 0 bases, J lost 6 bases, and 9 bases lay in between. The CDR3 totals 14 residues. The germline CDR1 and CDR2 sequences are SGDLS and YYNGEE. CDR3: CASSVVSGPGELFF. CDR3 nucleotide sequence: TGTGCCAGCAGCGTAGTCTCAGGGCCCGGGGAGCTGTTTTTT.

The chain is built from TRBV30 and TRBJ2-2; the D gene could be TRBD1 or TRBD2 (6 bases each). This CDR3 has 14 residues. Trimming stripped 3 bases from V and 2 bases from J, with 10 bases between. Germline assignment: CDR1 GTSNPN and CDR2 SVGIG (reference sequence). The DNA of the CDR3 is TGTGCCTGGAGCGGGGGCTTTAACACCGGGGAGCTGTTTTTT. It encodes CAWSGGFNTGELFF. Combining the CDR3 with reference TRBV30 and TRBJ2-2 gives the whole variable domain SQTIHQWPATLVQPVGSPLSLECTVEGTSNPNLYWYRQAAGRGLQLLFYSVGIGQISSEVPQNLSASRPQDRQFILSSKKLLLSDSGFYLCAWSGGFNTGELFFGEGSRLTVL.

The chain carries TRBV6-5 and TRBJ2-2, with D possibly TRBD2 on 5 matching bases. Germline assignment: CDR1 MNHEY and CDR2 SVGAGI. CDR3 size: 15 residues. V lost 10 bases to trimming and J lost 0 bases, with 15 bases between them. The CDR3 DNA sequence: TGTGCCACCCGCTTTAGCGCGGCGAACACCGGGGAGCTGTTTTTT. Translated, it gives CATRFSAANTGELFF.

The chain joins TRBV29-1 to TRBJ2-3; TRBD1 aligns across 11 bases. From germline, CDR1 is SQVTM and CDR2 ANQGSEA. The CDR3 covers 16 residues. V trimming: 8 bases; J trimming: 4 bases; junction bases outside the gene matches: 14. The DNA of the CDR3 is TGCAGCACGACTCGGACAGGGGGCGCATCTGCAGATACGCAGTATTTT. This gives the protein CSTTRTGGASADTQYF.

Here the CDR3 DNA reads TGCGCCAGCAGCCCCCTCTTGCGGCGATCTCAAGAGACCCAGTACTTC. Residues: CASSPLLRRSQETQYF. This chain links TRBV4-1 with TRBJ2-5; D remains unclear. From germline, CDR1 is MGHRA and CDR2 YSYEKL. The CDR3 is 16 amino acids. The V end lost 4 bases, the J end lost 2 bases, and 17 bases lay between the germline ends.

This clone was recorded once. This chain connects TRBV7-2 to TRBJ2-3; 10 nucleotides line up with TRBD1. Germline-derived CDR1 and CDR2 are SGHTA and FQGNSA. With 3 bases clipped from V and 11 bases from J, the junction kept 2 bases outside the gene matches. The CDR3 sequence is 12 residues long. CDR3 sequence: CASSLTGGWQYF. In nucleotides, the CDR3 is TGTGCCAGCAGCTTGACAGGGGGCTGGCAGTATTTT. The variable domain in full, completed from reference TRBV7-2 and TRBJ2-3, reads GAGVSQSPSNKVTEKGKDVELRCDPISGHTALYWYRQSLGQGLEFLIYFQGNSAPDKSGLPSDRFSAERTGGSVSTLTIQRTQQEDSAVYLCASSLTGGWQYFGPGTRLTVL.

The gene calls are TRBV5-1 and TRBJ2-5; 13 bases line up with TRBD2. Germline V gives CDR1 SGHRS, CDR2 YFSETQ. The junction had 9 bases not matched to a gene; V was cut back by 5 bases and J by 5 bases. The CDR3 loop spans 16 amino acids. The CDR3 region has the DNA TGCGCCAGCAGTACAAGACTAGCGGGGGGCTGGGAGACCCAGTACTTC. Its translation is CASSTRLAGGWETQYF.

The chain has TRBV4-1 and TRBJ1-5; D remains ambiguous. The CDR3 is made up of 17 amino acids. The ends were cut back, 3 bases at V and 4 bases at J, with 19 bases in the middle. CDR1 and CDR2 from the germline V gene are MGHRA and YSYEKL. CDR3 DNA sequence: TGCGCCAGCAGCCACGACCCAAAGACCGGGAAGAATCAGCCCCAGCATTTT. Its translation: CASSHDPKTGKNQPQHF.